The next 10 T cell receptor beta chains were all read from a single sample in a study of neurological immune-mediated disorders. TCRdb re-called the 5' RACE reads with MiXCR, one entry per CDR3 protein. Here the sample spans approximately 86,000 distinct CDR3 sequences, approximately 2.8% being singletons. Sequencing was performed on PBMCs. These receptors all stem from a young woman with multiple sclerosis.

This clonotype turned up a few times. The chain combines TRBV9 with TRBJ1-4; 9 bases are shared with TRBD1. Per germline, CDR1 SGDLS and CDR2 YYNGEE. With V trimmed by 3 bases and J by 7 bases, 7 bases remained unmatched. The CDR3 loop spans 15 amino acids. This CDR3 reads CASSAMGQGGEKLFF. The CDR3 DNA follows: TGTGCCAGCAGCGCGATGGGACAGGGTGGTGAAAAACTGTTTTTT.

This clonotype rates as medium-sized. The chain has TRBV27 and TRBJ2-3; D uncertain. The CDR3 has 14 residues. Trimming took off 3 bases at V and 1 base at J, with 8 bases between the two ends. Per germline, CDR1 MNHEY and CDR2 SMNVEV (reference sequence). The CDR3 DNA follows: TGTGCCAGCAGTTTCACGGACCGCACAGATACGCAGTATTTT. Protein: CASSFTDRTDTQYF.

This clonotype was seen repeatedly, ten times or more. The chain recombines TRBV7-2 with TRBJ2-1, with D perhaps TRBD2 (5 bases). Trimming stripped 2 bases from V and 8 bases from J, with 13 bases between. This CDR3 comprises 14 residues. Per the germline V gene, CDR1 is SGHTA and CDR2 is FQGNSA. The CDR3 spells CASSLSRDLDEQFF. The CDR3 nucleotides read TGTGCCAGCAGCTTATCTCGGGATTTGGATGAGCAGTTCTTC.

This clonotype was observed many times. V gene TRBV5-1 combines with J gene TRBJ1-1, with a possible D match to TRBD1 (6 bases). Germline V CDR1 and CDR2: SGHRS, YFSETQ. Trimming left V 2 bases short and J 4 bases short, with 15 bases between. The CDR3 sequence is 15 residues long. For the CDR3, the DNA is TGCGCCAGCAGCTTAGGACAGACGTATTTCACTGAAGCTTTCTTT. This gives the protein CASSLGQTYFTEAFF.

This clonotype was counted ten times or more. This sequence joins TRBV6-5 and TRBJ1-5; D gene unclear. Germline-derived CDR1 and CDR2 are MNHEY and SVGAGI. Trimming removed 5 bases at V and 1 base at J, with 9 bases between. The CDR3 has 14 residues. The CDR3 region is CASSRTVSNQPQHF. CDR3 coding DNA: TGTGCCAGCAGTCGGACGGTCAGCAATCAGCCCCAGCATTTT.

This clonotype was recorded a few times. Since a much larger clone is just one base distant, this may be a read error. The chain is built from TRBV7-2 and TRBJ2-7, with 8 bases identical to TRBD2. The CDR3 extends over 16 amino acids. The V gene end was trimmed by 5 bases and the J gene end by 3 bases; junction bases not matched to a gene: 12. Looked up from germline, CDR1 is SGHTA and CDR2 is FQGNSA. The CDR3 sequence: CASSPTGSGNYYEQYF. CDR3 in DNA: TGTGCCAGCAGCCCAACGGGTAGCGGGAACTACTACGAGCAGTACTTC.

This clonotype was observed many times. The rearrangement links TRBV24-1 to TRBJ1-2, with 8 bases matching TRBD1. CDR3 length: 12 residues. J gave up 7 bases and V 7 bases, and 4 bases lay outside the gene matches. Looked up from germline, CDR1 is KGHDR and CDR2 is SFDVKD. CDR3: CATRDRVAGYTF. The CDR3 DNA sequence: TGTGCCACCAGGGACAGGGTCGCTGGCTACACCTTC.

This clonotype was recorded many times. V gene TRBV20-1 combines with J gene TRBJ2-7; possibly TRBD2 for D (6 bases). The germline CDR1 and CDR2 sequences are DFQATT and SNEGSKA (reference sequence). Trimming pared 5 bases from V and 0 bases from J, leaving 11 bases between. CDR3 size: 13 residues. Here the CDR3 DNA reads TGCAGTGCTTGCCGACTAGGCTCCTACGAGCAGTACTTC. It codes for CSACRLGSYEQYF.

At least ten counts were recorded for this clonotype. The chain joins TRBV5-1 to TRBJ1-1; the D gene is possibly TRBD1 (5 bases). Germline CDR1 and CDR2: SGHRS and YFSETQ. Deletions cut 0 bases from V and 1 base from J, with 7 bases between. CDR3 length: 14 residues. The DNA for the CDR3 is TGCGCCAGCAGCTTGGTACAGGCGAACACTGAAGCTTTCTTT. Protein product: CASSLVQANTEAFF.

This clonotype was recorded many times. V gene TRBV12-3 or TRBV12-4 combines with J gene TRBJ1-4, with a possible D match to TRBD1 (5 bases). This CDR3 contains 13 residues. Trimming removed 5 bases at V and 6 bases at J, with 10 bases between. This CDR3 reads CASSRQGYEKLFF. CDR3 nucleotide sequence: TGTGCCAGCAGTCGGCAGGGTTATGAAAAACTGTTTTTT.